This T cell receptor beta chain was documented in a study of shared clonotypes between healthy human individuals. Broader study findings: Non-shared clonotypes displayed generation probabilities falling below those of clonotypes present in all four donors.

The germline CDR1 and CDR2 sequences are MDHEN and SYDVKM. The CDR3 is made up of 12 amino acids. Trimming removed 6 bases from V and 6 bases from J, with 9 bases in between. The protocol was immunoSEQ multiplex PCR, while the TCRdb copy is restricted to in-frame clones and leaves out a portion. The sample records about a million clones, about 80% being singletons. A note on this clone: What it recognizes is unknown.

The source of this sequence is a man aged 18 to 35 in good health. Some clones in this sample may be carry-over from other donors' samples. Sequencing input: memory CD4+ T cells from PBMCs. Regarding subset: CD45RA-negative fraction. The chain employs TRBV28 and TRBJ1-5; TRBD1 is a possible D gene (6 bases). CDR3: CASSVQGQPQHF. In nucleotides, the CDR3 is TGTGCCAGCAGCGTACAGGGTCAGCCCCAGCATTTT.